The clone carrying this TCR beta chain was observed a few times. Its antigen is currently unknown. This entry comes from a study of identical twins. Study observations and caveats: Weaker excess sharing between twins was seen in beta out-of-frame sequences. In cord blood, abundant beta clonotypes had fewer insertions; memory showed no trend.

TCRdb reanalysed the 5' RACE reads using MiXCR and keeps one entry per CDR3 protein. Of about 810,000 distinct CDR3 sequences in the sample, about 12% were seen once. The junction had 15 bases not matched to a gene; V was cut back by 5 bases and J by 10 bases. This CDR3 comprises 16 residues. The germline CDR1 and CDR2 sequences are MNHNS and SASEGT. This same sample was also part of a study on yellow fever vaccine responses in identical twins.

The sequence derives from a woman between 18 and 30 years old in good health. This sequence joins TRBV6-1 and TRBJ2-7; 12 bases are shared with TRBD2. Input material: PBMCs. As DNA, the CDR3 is TGTGCCAGCAGTCCCCCAGGACTAGCGGGAAGGGGTGATCAGTACTTC. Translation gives CASSPPGLAGRGDQYF.